This T cell receptor beta chain appears in the sequencing data of a study of cytomegalovirus exposure and HLA in healthy donors (dated by TCRdb to about 2017). Looking at the study overall: According to an earlier analysis of a few hundred of the donors, about 170 million T cells yielded 117 million unique TCR beta sequences and roughly 280 Gb of sequence data. Approximately 310 gigabases of sequencing data and around 87 million unique TCR sequences were included in an early release covering under 650 HLA-typed donors. Of the roughly 400 genotyped donors, around 81% fell in the genetic ancestry cluster associated with self-reported Caucasian donors. The study aimed to test whether cataloging public T cell receptors could reveal signatures of past pathogen exposure. Using immunosequencing, the study profiled T cell repertoires from around 680 subjects and related those repertoires to cytomegalovirus serostatus. Besides the first cohort of around 700 subjects, a separate validation cohort made up of over 95 different subjects was used. To predict cytomegalovirus infection status, the study brought together high-throughput TCR immunosequencing, statistical association of individual TCRs with disease status, and machine learning. To study patterns of TCR occurrence, a later analysis re-analyzed previously published TCR beta repertoires from hundreds of donors and added high-resolution HLA genotyping. In the later analysis, no new phenotypic data were used to find candidate immune exposures; instead, reliance was placed on TCR beta sequences and their occurrence across donors. An earlier analysis of several hundred of the donors applied high-throughput TCR beta sequencing to assess whether each TCR beta V gene segment acted as functional or pseudogenic. Donor age, sex, ethnicity and CMV serostatus were collected together with the repertoire data. A later genetic analysis took genome-wide SNP genotypes for about three fifths of the roughly 700 donors and used that subset as a discovery cohort. Every discovery cohort repertoire had been produced on one sequencing platform. Both class I and class II loci were covered by HLA typing, at four-digit resolution. Typing coverage varied by locus: about 620-630 donors for A, B, C, DRB1 and DQB1; more than 500 for DQA1; around 570 for DPA1; 450 to 480 for DPB1. Four to six DR-DQ haplotypes were handled as single units for association and clustering, since linkage in the cohort was strong. Among almost 400 genotyped donors of the cohort, an average of approximately 230,000 unique TCR beta nucleotide sequences were sequenced per donor, around 20% of them non-productive.

Broad study findings and their caveats: Correlated functional status among segregating V segments might be attributable to linkage disequilibrium, but an unknown experimental factor could not be ruled out. Compared with the approximately 710-donor mean, donors in an Asian-associated ancestry cluster had fewer N-insertions in productive TCRs, according to a later genetic analysis. A further reported finding was that TCR beta sequences accurately predicted the HLA-A and HLA-B alleles for most subjects in the first cohort. When HLA alleles, especially DR and DQ, strongly co-occurred, attributing TCR associations to individual alleles was difficult. HLA typing was unavailable for some donors at each locus, so association tests used only the typed subset. Because counts were too low, 15 or so rarely observed V segments, including chromosome 9 orphons, were excluded from the earlier analysis of 587 of the donors. This cohort had only TCR beta chains sequenced, and the lack of alpha or paired-chain data limited which features could be detected. A total of some 180 TCR beta chains were listed by the study as associated with cytomegalovirus. While some public TCRs were present in many individuals, most TCR sequences turned up only very rarely across donors. A later analysis found that most CMV-associated TCR beta chains appeared HLA-restricted, with HLA associations seemingly driven largely by CMV exposure. Some IMGT-functional V segments, including TRBV6-2 and TRBV6-3, could not be told apart with the 87-base-pair reads, so those segments were excluded. The classifier was reported to diagnose cytomegalovirus status with high specificity and sensitivity in both the original cohort and the validation cohort. A later analysis found that HLA-associated TCR beta chains were more clonally expanded and had lower generation probabilities than equally common non-associated chains. Sequencing depth was assumed to be roughly uniform across donors in the presence/absence analyses, though that assumption may not hold. For the cohort, immune exposure information was limited to CMV serostatus. Specific HLA alleles were associated with 18,000 or so TCR beta sequences at a false discovery rate of 0.05 in a later analysis. According to the authors, the approach could potentially be generalized to other disease states and immunological phenotypes. Broadly in line with IMGT annotations, most TCR beta V segments showed up in productive rearrangements about 87% or about 30% of the time in an earlier analysis of roughly 590 of the donors. A cluster of highly shared sequence variants was judged likely to represent a technical artifact of the sequencing pipeline. A later analysis found that TCR association rates varied across HLA loci, with DRB1 alleles showing the most associated TCRs and HLA-C alleles the fewest. According to a later analysis, parvovirus B19, influenza, CMV and Epstein-Barr virus appeared linked to several top co-occurrence clusters. A few of the identified cytomegalovirus-associated TCR beta chains were confirmed in vitro to be specific for cytomegalovirus antigens. An association between a missense DCLRE1C variant and V-gene and J-gene trimming of TCR beta chains was found in a later genetic analysis and replicated in an independent cohort.

Reading the germline V gene gives CDR1 SGHRS and CDR2 YFSETQ. V is cut by 0 bases and J by 5 bases, and the space between the germline ends is 14 bases. CDR3 length: 15 amino acids, cysteine to phenylalanine. Only CDR3 DNA is held: 45 bases, read in frame from base 1. To prepare the library, the immunoSEQ multiplex PCR assay was applied. For the multiplex PCR, a mixture combining 60 forward primers for TCR Vbeta segments and 13 reverse primers for TCR Jbeta segments was used. The CDR3 region of rearranged TCR beta genes was amplified from genomic DNA with a multiplex PCR assay. The amplified TCR beta libraries were sequenced on the Illumina HiSeq System as 87-base-pair reads. The published analysis was carried out like this. A later analysis tallied 70 million to 100 million unique TCR beta chains across the 610 or so repertoires, and approximately 12 million of those chains were shared by two or more donors. Raw reads were error-corrected and collapsed into unique sequences with a nearest-neighbor algorithm that merged closely related sequences to remove PCR and sequencing errors. CDR3 sequences were aligned to IMGT reference sequences to assign V, D and J gene segments. For a sequence to be retained, a match of at least six nucleotides was required to both a V gene segment and a J gene segment. Rearrangements were called productive when the CDR3 lacked stop codons and stayed in frame with V and J; all others were non-productive. CDR3 was defined by IMGT convention, running from the second conserved V-encoded cysteine to the conserved J-encoded phenylalanine. The earlier analysis of approximately 590 of the donors excluded any sequence lacking an unambiguous match to a single V gene segment. In an earlier analysis of a few hundred of the donors, V segments were called functional above 56.7% productive rearrangements and were called segregating when the between-donor standard deviation exceeded 5%. A statistical classification framework was developed to diagnose cytomegalovirus status using the catalog of TCR beta chain sequences. A later analysis assigned V and J genes by comparing TCR nucleotide sequences with IMGT/GENE-DB human TR gene sequences. The TCRdist pipeline was used in a later analysis to assign CDR3 sequences and most-parsimonious VDJ recombination scenarios. In a later analysis, each TCR beta chain was defined by its CDR3 amino acid sequence together with its V-gene family, and reads without a unique V-gene family were excluded. As a way to deal with suspected cross-contamination and a sequencing artifact, a later analysis dropped under 600 nucleotide sequences that were highly shared and had low generation probability. In a later analysis, a clonal expansion index was calculated for each public chain from normalized within-repertoire ranks of inferred template counts. In a later analysis, generation probabilities were computed with a VDJ recombination model fitted to out-of-frame rearrangements, and the resulting probabilities were checked against IGoR. Hypergeometric tests were used in a later analysis to score TCR-TCR, TCR-HLA and TCR-CMV co-occurrence, with a repertoire-size bias correction applied to the TCR pairs. In a later analysis, false discovery rates were estimated by permuting HLA or CMV assignments 20 times. A later analysis grouped co-occurring TCRs with DBSCAN, adding TCRdist sequence similarity when clustering within HLA-allele-positive subsets. Repertoires with fewer than 30,000 or more than 120,000 public chains, plus five repertoires with anomalous nucleotide sharing, were excluded from co-occurrence clustering. Drawn from immuneACCESS, this table holds only the in-frame rearrangements with V and J called that TCRdb kept. Clones are partly lost; checked studies trace under half to an unresolved V gene and leave the rest unexplained. V and J calls plus clone size are reproduced from that table; the DNA served to infer D and trimming. Here the sample has about 210,000 clones; about four fifths occur a single time. 10% to 13% of the sample comes from the top ten.

In total, fewer than 750 healthy bone marrow donors made up the cohort. All cohort members were sampled while nominally healthy, although unrecorded immune exposures were likely present. The donor was CMV seropositive and was included in the group of approximately 300 seropositive cohort members. Every donor gave a peripheral blood sample, and the peripheral blood mononuclear cells from that sample were used for TCR beta sequencing. The Qiagen DNeasy Blood Extraction Kit was used to extract genomic DNA from the blood cell samples. On this clone itself: Its cognate antigen has yet to be identified. No base-level quality is on record; no much larger clone is a single base apart.

The TCR sequence derives from a woman in her forties or fifties in good health and CMV-seropositive. Material for sequencing was PBMCs. Rearrangement joined TRBV5-1 to TRBJ1-1; TRBD1 could be the D gene, as 6 bases match. For the CDR3, the sequence is CASSLGVGATTEAFF. The sequenced DNA is TGCGCCAGCAGCTTGGGAGTGGGGGCGACTACTGAAGCTTTCTTT.